This T cell receptor (beta chain) emerged from a study of T cells after yellow fever vaccination. About the research overall: When fractions had low cell numbers, they were prepared with SMART-Seq v4 Ultra Low Input.

For this clonotype: Its antigen is as yet unknown.

Trimming took 1 base from V and 1 from J, leaving 7 bases between them. This CDR3 is built from 15 residues. CDR1 LNHDA and CDR2 SQIVND come from the germline V gene (reference sequence). The study made its TCR cDNA through 5'RACE template switching. That step introduced a universal primer site along with UMIs. Each CDR3 protein gets one entry after TCRdb re-called the 5' RACE reads with MiXCR. The sample carries 300,000 or so distinct CDR3 sequences, almost 4% recorded once. Study conclusions and caveats: Clones from primary vaccination mostly reappeared after the booster (about 97% CD4, approximately 86% CD8). Researchers cautioned that FACS-sorted repertoires could harbor abundant clonotypes contaminating from the bulk population.

This receptor was identified in a young man who received the YFV17D yellow fever vaccine. Sequenced material: PBMCs, taken 5 days after the yellow fever booster vaccination. V gene TRBV19 combines with J gene TRBJ1-4; no reliable D call. CDR3 nucleotides: TGTGCCAGTAGTATAGGCGCCGGAACTAATGAAAAACTGTTTTTT. The encoded protein is CASSIGAGTNEKLFF.